The 31 T cell receptor beta chains in this list originate from one sample, sequenced in a study of neurological immune-mediated disorders. TCRdb used MiXCR to reprocess the 5' RACE reads, holding one entry per CDR3 protein. The table lists about 60,000 distinct CDR3 sequences, roughly 10% of them singletons. Time point reported: longitudinal time-point 2. Sequencing was performed on PBMCs. These receptors all stem from a man aged 30-40 years in good health.

This clonotype was recorded many times. The rearrangement joins TRBV3-1 to TRBJ2-7, with TRBD1 matching over 8 bases. This CDR3 contains 14 residues. The germline V gene has CDR1 LGHDT and CDR2 YNNKEL (reference sequence). With 1 base clipped from V and 3 bases from J, the junction kept 2 bases outside the gene matches. CDR3 in amino acids: CASSQVRGLYEQYF. The CDR3 nucleotides are TGTGCCAGCAGCCAAGTCAGGGGGCTCTACGAGCAGTACTTC.

At least ten counts were recorded for this clonotype. The chain uses TRBV24-1 and TRBJ2-2; weak D call: TRBD2 (5 bases). V dropped 0 bases and J dropped 4 bases, with 11 bases sitting between them. From germline, CDR1 is KGHDR and CDR2 SFDVKD. The CDR3 has 16 residues. In DNA, the CDR3 is TGTGCCACCAGTGATTTGCGGGGTGTACCCACCGGGGAGCTGTTTTTT. Translation: CATSDLRGVPTGELFF.

This clonotype was found many times. The chain links TRBV10-3 to TRBJ2-5; a weak D match, TRBD2 (6 bases). V shed 0 bases and J shed 4 bases, with 9 bases lying between them. Germline V gene data show CDR1 as ENHRY and CDR2 as SYGVKD. The CDR3 is made up of 14 amino acids. The CDR3 here is CAISESLGGETQYF. The CDR3 DNA follows: TGTGCCATCAGTGAGTCCTTGGGAGGAGAGACCCAGTACTTC.

This clonotype was counted many times. The chain links TRBV6-6 to TRBJ1-5, with a tentative D call TRBD1 (5 bases). The CDR3 covers 14 residues. Germline loops: CDR1 MNHNY, CDR2 SVGAGI (reference sequence). The V end was cut by 8 bases, the J end by 2 bases, with 13 bases between. CDR3 DNA: TGTGCCAGCTGCTTTGGGGGGGGCAATCAGCCCCAGCATTTT. Protein product: CASCFGGGNQPQHF.

The V call is TRBV28, the J call TRBJ2-7; 7 bases match TRBD2. Trimming cost V 6 bases and J 3 bases; bases outside gene matches: 11. The CDR3 sequence is 15 residues long. Per germline, CDR1 MDHEN and CDR2 SYDVKM. CDR3 sequence reads: CASRLPTSEHYEQYF. CDR3 coding DNA: TGTGCCAGCAGGTTACCAACTAGCGAACACTACGAGCAGTACTTC.

This clonotype has at least ten counts. This chain connects TRBV7-2 to TRBJ2-7; 7 bases are shared with TRBD1. This CDR3 has 13 residues. CDR1 and CDR2 (germline): SGHTA, FQGNSA. Trimming took 5 bases from V and 4 from J; bases not matched to a gene: 5. The CDR3 DNA sequence: TGTGCCAGCAGCCGAAAACAGGGGTACGAGCAGTACTTC. Its translation is CASSRKQGYEQYF.

This clonotype has a count of ten or more. J is TRBJ1-1 and V is TRBV7-3; D unclear. There are 13 residues in the CDR3. Germline-derived CDR1 and CDR2 are SGHTA and FQGTGA. Trimming pared 6 bases from V and 1 base from J, leaving 9 bases between. The DNA of the CDR3 is TGTGCCAGCAGAGCTTCCCAGAACACTGAAGCTTTCTTT. Protein: CASRASQNTEAFF.

This clonotype was observed many times. The genes are TRBV7-3 and TRBJ1-6; 7 nucleotides match TRBD1. V lost 4 bases, J lost 7 bases, and 1 base stayed unmatched. The germline gives CDR1 SGHTA, CDR2 FQGTGA. The CDR3 extends over 13 amino acids. The CDR3 spells CASSWDRNSPLHF. CDR3 in DNA: TGTGCCAGCAGCTGGGACAGAAATTCACCCCTCCACTTT.

This clonotype was seen ten or more times. V usage is TRBV29-1 and J usage is TRBJ2-7; D is unclear. CDR3 length: 15 residues. Between the trimmed V and J ends, which lost 7 bases and 0 bases, there was a span of 19 bases. CDR1 is SQVTM, CDR2 ANQGSEA, per germline. The chain's CDR3 is CSASLLGGSSYEQYF. The CDR3 DNA reads as TGCAGCGCTTCTCTGTTAGGCGGCTCCTCCTACGAGCAGTACTTC.

This clonotype is judged medium-sized. The chain links TRBV12-3 or TRBV12-4 to TRBJ2-7; 8 bases match TRBD1. Trimming removed 6 bases from V and 0 bases from J; junction bases left unmatched: 10. This CDR3 comprises 16 residues. This CDR3 reads CASSQIHRGSSYEQYF. CDR3 bases: TGTGCCAGCAGCCAAATCCACAGGGGGAGCTCCTACGAGCAGTACTTC.

This clonotype was recorded at least ten times. This chain uses TRBV4-1 with TRBJ2-3, with D perhaps TRBD2 (6 bases). V was clipped by 1 base and J by 4 bases, with 12 bases between them. The CDR3 has 15 amino acids. The germline CDR1 and CDR2 sequences are MGHRA and YSYEKL. CDR3 region: CASSQGYAGSDTQYF. Written as DNA, the CDR3 is TGCGCCAGCAGCCAAGGTTACGCGGGATCAGATACGCAGTATTTT.

The V and J genes are TRBV3-1 and TRBJ2-2, with 8 bases aligning to TRBD1. The CDR3 length is 16 residues. J was trimmed by 6 bases and V by 0 bases; bases with no gene match: 6. Germline V CDR1 and CDR2: LGHDT, YNNKEL (reference sequence). The CDR3, as DNA: TGTGCCAGCAGCCAAGATTGGTACAGGGGGGCCGGGGAGCTGTTTTTT. Translating gives CASSQDWYRGAGELFF.

Ten or more counts support this clonotype. The V call is TRBV15, the J call TRBJ2-1, with 9 bases lining up with TRBD2. The trim removed 4 bases at V and 4 bases at J, leaving 8 bases unmatched. The CDR3 has 16 amino acids. From germline, CDR1 is LNHNV and CDR2 YYDKDF (reference sequence). This CDR3 reads CATSTSGTSEYNEQFF. CDR3 DNA: TGTGCCACCAGCACTAGCGGGACTTCCGAATACAATGAGCAGTTCTTC.

This clonotype was counted many times. The chain uses TRBV4-1 and TRBJ2-3; no clear D gene. From germline, CDR1 is MGHRA and CDR2 YSYEKL. The germline V and J ends were trimmed by 1 base and 2 bases, with 10 bases remaining between them. The CDR3 totals 15 residues. DNA of the CDR3: TGCGCCAGCAGCCAAGCAAGGTTTAACACAGATACGCAGTATTTT. Translated, it gives CASSQARFNTDTQYF.

The table lists this clonotype with a count of one. The V gene is TRBV7-6, the J gene TRBJ2-1, with a weak D call TRBD2 (5 bases). CDR1 is SGHVS, CDR2 FNYEAQ, per germline. Trimming took 3 bases from V and 4 from J, leaving 7 bases between them. The length of the CDR3 is 13 residues. This CDR3 reads CASSFGRYNEQFF. The CDR3, as DNA: TGTGCCAGCAGCTTTGGGAGATACAATGAGCAGTTCTTC.

This clonotype has a handful of counts. The chain recombines TRBV14 with TRBJ2-7, with a possible D match to TRBD2 (5 bases). V lost 3 bases to trimming and J lost 9 bases, with 18 bases between them. Looked up from germline, CDR1 is SGHDN and CDR2 is FVKESK. This CDR3 comprises 14 residues. CDR3 DNA: TGTGCCAGCAGCCAGGCTAGCACCCTCGGAGGGCAGTACTTC. Its protein product is CASSQASTLGGQYF.

This clonotype showed up many times. This chain connects TRBV27 to TRBJ2-5; D might be TRBD1 (7 bases). The CDR3 has 12 amino acids. Per the germline V gene, CDR1 is MNHEY and CDR2 is SMNVEV (reference sequence). The germline V and J ends were trimmed by 4 bases and 5 bases, with 8 bases remaining between them. The CDR3 sequence: CASSSGGETQYF. The DNA of the CDR3 is TGTGCCAGCAGTTCAGGGGGGGAGACCCAGTACTTC.

This clonotype occurred many times. This sequence joins TRBV28 and TRBJ1-6, with a possible D match to TRBD1 (5 bases). V lost 2 bases and J lost 8, with 10 bases in between. Looked up from germline, CDR1 is MDHEN and CDR2 is SYDVKM. The CDR3 sequence is 14 residues long. The CDR3 sequence: CASSLSEGYSPLHF. CDR3 in DNA: TGTGCCAGCAGTTTAAGCGAGGGGTATTCACCCCTCCACTTT.

The table lists this clonotype with many counts. V usage is TRBV5-1 and J usage is TRBJ2-5; perhaps TRBD1 as D (6 bases). Trimming left V 0 bases short and J 5 bases short, with 17 bases between. Germline V gene sequence: CDR1 SGHRS, CDR2 YFSETQ. The CDR3 spans 16 residues. The CDR3 DNA reads TGCGCCAGCAGCTTGGCCCCAGGGGCCACCGGGGAGACCCAGTACTTC. Translated: CASSLAPGATGETQYF.

This clonotype is a singleton in its sample. No conserved phenylalanine or tryptophan ends this CDR3, so it is likely a read error. V and J are TRBV12-3 or TRBV12-4 and TRBJ1-1, with a weak D call TRBD1 (6 bases). V lost 2 bases and J lost 7, with 17 bases in between. The CDR3 length is 15 residues. In nucleotides, the CDR3 is TGTGCCAGCAGTTTACAGGGGACATGGGTAGGTGAAGCTTTCTCT. This encodes CASSLQGTWVGEAFS.

This clonotype showed up many times. The chain recombines TRBV20-1 with TRBJ2-3; tentative D call: TRBD2 (5 bases). The germline gives CDR1 DFQATT, CDR2 SNEGSKA (reference sequence). The CDR3 totals 13 residues. Trimming left V 3 bases short and J 0 bases short, with 7 bases between. The CDR3 bases are TGCAGTGCTAGCCGGACTAGCACAGATACGCAGTATTTT. Translation gives CSASRTSTDTQYF.

This clonotype was detected many times. The chain couples TRBV10-1 to TRBJ2-2, with TRBD1 matching 8 bases. The germline CDR1 and CDR2 sequences are WNHNN and SYGVQD (reference sequence). Trimming removed 9 bases from V and 4 bases from J; junction bases left unmatched: 4. CDR3 length: 13 residues. The CDR3 reads CASADRATGELFF. The CDR3, as DNA: TGCGCCAGTGCGGACAGGGCCACCGGGGAGCTGTTTTTT.

This clonotype has at least ten counts. The chain recombines TRBV5-6 with TRBJ2-6; D gene ambiguous. Between the trimmed V and J ends, which lost 1 base and 1 base, there was a span of 6 bases. Germline V lookup: CDR1 SGHDT, CDR2 YYEEEE. This CDR3 contains 15 residues. The CDR3 loop reads CASSLLPSGANVLTF. In DNA form, the CDR3 reads TGTGCCAGCAGCTTGTTACCATCTGGGGCCAACGTCCTGACTTTC.

The sample holds many counts of this clonotype. The chain couples TRBV5-1 to TRBJ1-1; no reliable D call. Germline CDR1 is SGHRS and CDR2 is YFSETQ. This CDR3 has 14 residues. V shed 0 bases and J shed 4 bases, with 10 bases lying between them. CDR3 coding DNA: TGCGCCAGCAGCTTGGACCGGGAAAGCACTGAAGCTTTCTTT. Encoded protein: CASSLDRESTEAFF.

This clonotype was seen at least ten times. This sequence joins TRBV28 and TRBJ2-2; TRBD1 matches at 7 bases. The germline V gene encodes CDR1 MDHEN and CDR2 SYDVKM. J lost 4 bases, V lost 7 bases, and 12 bases had no gene match. This CDR3 is 16 amino acids long. CDR3 coding DNA: TGTGCCAGCAAGTCGCGGCAGGGGGTGGGCACCGGGGAGCTGTTTTTT. Encoded protein: CASKSRQGVGTGELFF.

Many counts were recorded for this clonotype. The chain uses TRBV20-1 and TRBJ2-5, with 8 bases lining up with TRBD2. The CDR3 has 14 residues. Germline CDR1 reads DFQATT; CDR2 reads SNEGSKA (reference sequence). V lost 5 bases to trimming and J lost 5 bases; unmatched junction nucleotides: 10. CDR3 sequence reads: CSADGLAVRETQYF. The DNA of the CDR3 is TGCAGTGCTGATGGACTAGCCGTTCGGGAGACCCAGTACTTC.

The V gene is TRBV6-1, the J gene TRBJ2-7; D ambiguous. The CDR3 spans 12 residues. V lost 8 bases and J lost 4, with 12 bases in between. Looked up from germline, CDR1 is MNHNS and CDR2 is SASEGT. The CDR3 loop is CASLRSSYEQYF. Here the CDR3 DNA reads TGTGCCAGCTTACGAAGTTCATACGAGCAGTACTTC.

This clonotype was observed many times. V usage is TRBV11-2 and J usage is TRBJ2-3, with D possibly being TRBD2 (5 bases). Trimming shortened V by 0 bases and J by 9 bases, and 7 bases separated the two germline ends. Germline V gene sequence: CDR1 SGHAT, CDR2 FQNNGV. The CDR3 is made up of 12 amino acids. The CDR3 reads CASSLDGGTQYF. CDR3 sequence (DNA): TGTGCCAGCAGCTTAGACGGAGGCACGCAGTATTTT. Variable domain in full (rest from reference TRBV11-2 and TRBJ2-3): EAGVAQSPRYKIIEKRQSVAFWCNPISGHATLYWYQQILGQGPKLLIQFQNNGVVDDSQLPKDRFSAERLKGVDSTLKIQPAKLEDSAVYLCASSLDGGTQYFGPGTRLTVL.

In its sample, this clonotype was seen many times. The chain joins TRBV29-1 to TRBJ2-7; 12 nucleotides line up with TRBD1. Trimming at V came to 3 bases and at J to 6 bases, leaving 3 bases not matched to a gene. The CDR3 consists of 13 residues. In germline, CDR1 is SQVTM, CDR2 ANQGSEA. The CDR3 spells CSVERDRGLEQYF. The CDR3 DNA reads as TGCAGCGTTGAGAGGGACAGGGGGCTCGAGCAGTACTTC.

This clonotype was picked up many times. This chain links TRBV28 with TRBJ2-2; 9 nucleotides line up with TRBD1. The trim removed 5 bases at V and 4 bases at J, leaving 5 bases unmatched. Per germline, CDR1 MDHEN and CDR2 SYDVKM. This CDR3 has 15 residues. CDR3 DNA: TGTGCCAGCAGTCTTACAGGGGGCAGCACCGGGGAGCTGTTTTTT. It is translated as CASSLTGGSTGELFF.

This clonotype was seen repeatedly, ten times or more. The CDR3 bases are TGCAGTGCGCCTCCACGGACAGGGGGAGATCAAGAGACCCAGTACTTC. This codes for CSAPPRTGGDQETQYF. V is TRBV20-1 and J is TRBJ2-5; 10 nucleotides agree with TRBD1. Trimming removed 6 bases from V and 2 bases from J; junction bases left unmatched: 12. Germline CDR1 and CDR2: DFQATT and SNEGSKA (reference sequence). This CDR3 comprises 16 residues.